The source of this T cell receptor (beta chain) is a study of molecular identifiers for immune sequencing clone quantification. Study conclusions and caveats: The study found clones above 20 RNA copies held over 98% of effector molecules and under 1% in naive cells. Detection of one spiked Jurkat cell's TCR RNA reportedly worked in 850,000 to 1,000,000 naive cells.

Remarks on this clonotype: Its antigen is currently unknown.

Libraries used roughly 19,000 to 1,100,000 sorted naive CD8 T cells and 10%, 30% or 50% RNA input. Bulk TCR library preparation followed previously described methods with listed TCR primers. TCRdb reprocessed the PCR reads with MiXCR, giving one entry per CDR3 protein. Of more than 250,000 distinct CDR3 sequences in the sample, around 21% were seen once. This CDR3 region has 14 residues. Trimming cost V 5 bases and J 7 bases, with 17 bases left between them. In germline, CDR1 is MGHDK, CDR2 SYGVNS. The genes are TRBV25-1 and TRBJ1-2; D gene ambiguous. The sequenced sample was naive CD8+ T cells from blood, with Jurkat cell RNA spiked in. Subset denoted: FACS-sorted CD8+CD4-CCR7+CD45RA+ naive T cells. This TCR was recovered from a human donor in good health. Some libraries in this study had Jurkat cell RNA spiked in. The CDR3 here is CASSRSDRVCGYTF. The CDR3 DNA reads as TGTGCCAGCAGTAGATCAGACCGGGTCTGTGGCTACACCTTC.